Below, 11 T cell receptor beta chains from the same sample are listed, as sequenced in a study of T cells expressing NK-cell markers. TCRdb re-called the 5' RACE reads; one entry per CDR3 protein, DNA not given. Seen in this sample are about half a million distinct CDR3 sequences; the ten most common clones hold 1.4%. Sequencing was performed on blood T cells: a sorted CD56 or NKG2C T cell subset, CD4+ or CD8+ T cells, or bulk PBMC T cells (not recorded which). These receptors all come from a woman in her fifties or sixties in good health.

The chain employs TRBV5-6 and TRBJ1-1; there is no DNA to check the TCRdb D call of TRBD1. Germline V gives CDR1 SGHDT, CDR2 YYEEEE. CDR3 length: 14 amino acids. The CDR3 loop is CASDDRAGMEEAFF.

V usage is TRBV7-8 and J usage is TRBJ2-3; lacking DNA, the TRBD1 call made by TCRdb goes unchecked. This CDR3 comprises 13 residues. Germline V gene data show CDR1 as SGHVS and CDR2 as FQNEAQ. CDR3 residues: CASSPQGVDTQYF.

The genes are TRBV6-6 and TRBJ1-5. This CDR3 has 16 residues. Germline V gives CDR1 MNHNY, CDR2 SVGAGI (reference sequence). CDR3: CASSYREGGGNQPQHF.

The genes are TRBV5-1 and TRBJ2-1. This CDR3 region has 14 residues. Germline V gives CDR1 SGHRS, CDR2 YFSETQ. This CDR3 is CASSLEAGSYEQFF.

The chain employs TRBV28 and TRBJ1-2; there is no DNA to check the TCRdb D call of TRBD1. Germline CDR1 and CDR2: MDHEN and SYDVKM. The CDR3 consists of 12 residues. The CDR3 is CASSVGTGGYTF.

The chain has TRBV6-6 and TRBJ2-1; the TCRdb D gene call, TRBD2, has no DNA to confirm it. The CDR3 is 13 residues long. Germline assignment: CDR1 MNHNY and CDR2 SVGAGI (reference sequence). CDR3 sequence: CASRSTSKDEQFF.

V and J are TRBV18 and TRBJ2-3. The CDR3 has 13 residues. Germline assignment: CDR1 KGHSH and CDR2 LQKENI. The CDR3 loop reads CASSPGVRDTQYF. Filled out from reference TRBV18 and TRBJ2-3, the complete variable domain reads NAGVMQNPRHLVRRRGQEARLRCSPMKGHSHVYWYRQLPEEGLKFMVYLQKENIIDESGMPKERFSAEFPKEGPSILRIQQVVRGDSAAYFCASSPGVRDTQYFGPGTRLTVL.

V usage is TRBV6-1 and J usage is TRBJ1-6; without DNA, the TCRdb call of TRBD1 cannot be checked. CDR3 size: 18 residues. Germline-derived CDR1 and CDR2 are MNHNS and SASEGT. CDR3: CASSEDGTASSYNSPLHF.

The rearrangement joins TRBV11-3 to TRBJ2-2; checking the TCRdb D call of TRBD2 is not possible without DNA. This CDR3 is 15 amino acids long. Germline CDR1 and CDR2: SGHNT and YENEEA. The CDR3: CASSLESGRTGELFF.

This chain joins TRBV13 and TRBJ1-2; there is no DNA to check the TCRdb D call of TRBD1. CDR1 PRHDT and CDR2 FYEKMQ come from the germline V gene (reference sequence). The CDR3 runs to 17 residues. This CDR3 reads CASSFRGWGQESYGYTF. Combining the CDR3 with reference TRBV13 and TRBJ1-2 gives the whole variable domain AAGVIQSPRHLIKEKRETATLKCYPIPRHDTVYWYQQGPGQDPQFLISFYEKMQSDKGSIPDRFSAQQFSDYHSELNMSSLELGDSALYFCASSFRGWGQESYGYTFGSGTRLTVV.

The chain joins TRBV5-1 to TRBJ2-1; absent DNA, TCRdb's TRBD1 call cannot be checked. The CDR3 is made up of 15 amino acids. Germline CDR1 SGHRS, CDR2 YFSETQ. CDR3 region: CASSLELGGSRKQFF.